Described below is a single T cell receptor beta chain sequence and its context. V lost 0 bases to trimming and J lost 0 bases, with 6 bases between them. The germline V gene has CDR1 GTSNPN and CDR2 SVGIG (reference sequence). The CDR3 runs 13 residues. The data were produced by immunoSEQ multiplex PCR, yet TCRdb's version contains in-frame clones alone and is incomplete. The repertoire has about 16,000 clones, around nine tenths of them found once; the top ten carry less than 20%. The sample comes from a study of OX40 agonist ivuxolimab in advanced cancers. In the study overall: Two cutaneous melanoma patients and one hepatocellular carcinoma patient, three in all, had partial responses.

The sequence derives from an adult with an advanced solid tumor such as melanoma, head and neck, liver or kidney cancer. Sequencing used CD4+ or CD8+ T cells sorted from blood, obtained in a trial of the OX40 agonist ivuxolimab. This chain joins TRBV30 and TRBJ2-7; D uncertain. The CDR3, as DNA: TGTGCCTGGAGTGTGAGGCGCTCCTACGAGCAGTACTTC. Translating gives CAWSVRRSYEQYF.